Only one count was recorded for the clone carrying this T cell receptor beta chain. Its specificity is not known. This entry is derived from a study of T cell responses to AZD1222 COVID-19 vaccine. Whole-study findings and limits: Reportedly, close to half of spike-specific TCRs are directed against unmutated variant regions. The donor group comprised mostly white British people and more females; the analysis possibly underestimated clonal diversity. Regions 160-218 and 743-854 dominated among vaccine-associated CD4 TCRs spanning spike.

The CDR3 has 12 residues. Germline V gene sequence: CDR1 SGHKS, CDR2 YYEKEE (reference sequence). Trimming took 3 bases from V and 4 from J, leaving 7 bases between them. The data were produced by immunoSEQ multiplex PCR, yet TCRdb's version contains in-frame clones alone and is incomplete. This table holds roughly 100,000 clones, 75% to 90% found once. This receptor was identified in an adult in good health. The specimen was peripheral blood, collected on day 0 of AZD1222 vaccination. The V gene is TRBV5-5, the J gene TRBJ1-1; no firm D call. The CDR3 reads CASSSAFTEAFF. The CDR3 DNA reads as TGTGCCAGCAGCTCAGCATTCACTGAAGCTTTCTTT.